What follows describes a single T cell receptor beta chain. This sample was taken from a study of blood T cell repertoires in COVID-19. About the research overall: The United States, Italy and Spain provided the acute and convalescent COVID-19 samples. T cells, B-cell-depleted T cells, or PBMCs provided the cDNA or gDNA that served as material.

TCRdb keeps only in-frame clones here, not all; method: immunoSEQ multiplex PCR. The profile shows 100,000 to 150,000 clones, 65% to 90% of them singletons. The origin of this receptor is an older woman with active or convalescent COVID-19. The material sequenced was peripheral blood.

The CDR3 DNA is TGTGCCAGCGCGACAGTTACCAATGAGCAGTTCTTC. Translating it yields CASATVTNEQFF. V gene TRBV18 combines with J gene TRBJ2-1, with D tentatively TRBD1 (5 bases). Looked up from germline, CDR1 is KGHSH and CDR2 is LQKENI. CDR3 length: 12 residues. The ends were cut back, 8 bases at V and 6 bases at J, with 11 bases in the middle.